The 30 T cell receptor beta chains in this list originate from one sample, sequenced in a study of identical twins. MiXCR, run by TCRdb on the 5' RACE reads, gives a single entry per CDR3 protein. This table has fewer than 500,000 distinct CDR3 sequences, 20% to 30% appearing once. These data were also filed under a second study, of T cells expressing NK-cell markers.

The sequencing input was CD4+ T cells sorted from blood. These receptors originate from a young woman in good health.

This rearrangement joins TRBV20-1 to TRBJ1-1; the D is unclear. Trimming pared 6 bases from V and 5 bases from J, leaving 7 bases between. The length of the CDR3 is 10 residues. CDR1 and CDR2 (germline): DFQATT, SNEGSKA (reference sequence). CDR3 bases: TGCAGTGCCACCCGAACTGAAGCTTTCTTT. Its protein is CSATRTEAFF.

This clonotype was observed many times. V is TRBV5-1 and J is TRBJ2-4; D call uncertain. CDR1 is SGHRS, CDR2 YFSETQ, per germline. V shed 3 bases and J shed 5 bases, with 3 bases lying between them. This CDR3 has 11 residues. The CDR3 here is CASSYENIQYF. The DNA of the CDR3 is TGCGCCAGCAGCTATGAAAACATTCAGTACTTC.

J is TRBJ2-7 and V is TRBV24-1; 7 bases are a match to TRBD2. This CDR3 has 14 residues. CDR1 and CDR2 (germline): KGHDR, SFDVKD. The junction had 13 bases not matched to a gene; V was cut back by 12 bases and J by 3 bases. CDR3 DNA: TGTGCCGTACCCCGGGGGGAGGAGCACTACGAGCAGTACTTC. This codes for CAVPRGEEHYEQYF.

This chain connects TRBV7-2 to TRBJ2-4; no reliable D call. With 1 base removed from V and 8 bases from J, the gap between germline ends came to 12 bases. The CDR3 spans 14 residues. In germline, CDR1 is SGHTA, CDR2 FQGNSA. The CDR3 coding sequence is TGTGCCAGCAGCTTAGAATCGGGTTTGGACATTCAGTACTTC. This codes for CASSLESGLDIQYF.

This clonotype was seen a few times. The genes are TRBV9 and TRBJ2-7; D is unclear. Germline lookup yields CDR1 SGDLS and CDR2 YYNGEE. The CDR3 has 12 residues. V was cut by 4 bases and J by 6 bases, with 11 bases left in between. The CDR3 loop is CASSPGQREQYF. The DNA of the CDR3 is TGTGCCAGCAGCCCGGGCCAACGCGAGCAGTACTTC. The full variable domain, in which reference TRBV9 and TRBJ2-7 provide the parts outside the CDR3, is DSGVTQTPKHLITATGQRVTLRCSPRSGDLSVYWYQQSLDQGLQFLIQYYNGEERAKGNILERFSAQQFPDLHSELNLSSLELGDSALYFCASSPGQREQYFGPGTRLTVT.

The gene calls are TRBV6-5 and TRBJ2-5, with a tentative D call TRBD1 (6 bases). Deletions cut 2 bases from V and 4 bases from J, with 17 bases between. The CDR3 has 16 residues. CDR1 and CDR2 (germline): MNHEY, SVGAGI. In DNA, the CDR3 is TGTGCCAGCAGTTACGTGGGATCAGGGGTGGGAGAGACCCAGTACTTC. Translation gives CASSYVGSGVGETQYF.

The chain combines TRBV7-8 with TRBJ2-7; D possibly uses TRBD1 or TRBD2 (6 bases each). Between the trimmed V and J ends, which lost 5 bases and 3 bases, there was a span of 26 bases. The CDR3 length is 18 residues. Germline V CDR1 and CDR2: SGHVS, FQNEAQ. This chain's CDR3 is CASSLKGGFGSLYYEQYF. The CDR3 DNA sequence: TGTGCCAGCAGCCTGAAGGGGGGTTTCGGGAGCTTGTACTACGAGCAGTACTTC.

Ten or more counts support this clonotype. This chain links TRBV5-5 with TRBJ2-5; D may be TRBD1 (6 bases). The CDR3 loop spans 15 amino acids. CDR1 is SGHKS and CDR2 is YYEKEE in the germline V gene (reference sequence). V dropped 0 bases and J dropped 5 bases, with 14 bases sitting between them. The CDR3 reads CASSLVPGARETQYF. Written as DNA, the CDR3 is TGTGCCAGCAGCTTGGTACCAGGGGCCAGGGAGACCCAGTACTTC.

The genes are TRBV5-1 and TRBJ1-6; a possible D gene is TRBD1 (6 bases). V lost 2 bases, J lost 10 bases, and 13 bases lay in between. The CDR3 is 14 residues long. Germline assignment: CDR1 SGHRS and CDR2 YFSETQ. CDR3 sequence: CASSFTGSESPLHF. The CDR3 nucleotides are TGCGCCAGCAGCTTTACAGGGAGCGAATCACCCCTCCACTTT. Combining the CDR3 with reference TRBV5-1 and TRBJ1-6 gives the whole variable domain KAGVTQTPRYLIKTRGQQVTLSCSPISGHRSVSWYQQTPGQGLQFLFEYFSETQRNKGNFPGRFSGRQFSNSRSEMNVSTLELGDSALYLCASSFTGSESPLHFGNGTRLTVT.

This clonotype was detected many times. The rearrangement joins TRBV12-3 or TRBV12-4 to TRBJ1-1; D is unclear. The length of the CDR3 is 13 residues. V shed 4 bases and J shed 0 bases, with 6 bases lying between them. This CDR3 reads CASSSPLNTEAFF. The CDR3 bases are TGTGCCAGCAGTTCCCCACTGAACACTGAAGCTTTCTTT.

This clonotype was counted many times. The V and J genes are TRBV5-1 and TRBJ1-1; possible D gene TRBD1, 6 bases. The CDR3 has 15 amino acids. Trimming took off 0 bases at V and 0 bases at J, with 9 bases between the two ends. Germline V gene sequence: CDR1 SGHRS, CDR2 YFSETQ. The CDR3 DNA reads TGCGCCAGCAGCTTGGGTCAGGGGCTGAACACTGAAGCTTTCTTT. Its protein is CASSLGQGLNTEAFF. The complete variable domain, with remaining parts taken from reference TRBV5-1 and TRBJ1-1, reads KAGVTQTPRYLIKTRGQQVTLSCSPISGHRSVSWYQQTPGQGLQFLFEYFSETQRNKGNFPGRFSGRQFSNSRSEMNVSTLELGDSALYLCASSLGQGLNTEAFFGQGTRLTVV.

The sample holds a few counts of this clonotype. The chain recombines TRBV6-1 with TRBJ1-2, with 10 bases lining up with TRBD1. Looked up from germline, CDR1 is MNHNS and CDR2 is SASEGT. This CDR3 is built from 13 residues. The junction had 4 bases not matched to a gene; V was cut back by 7 bases and J by 5 bases. CDR3 in amino acids: CASTGTGVYGYTF. CDR3 coding DNA: TGTGCCAGCACGGGGACAGGGGTTTATGGCTACACCTTC.

The J gene is TRBJ2-2, the V gene TRBV12-3 or TRBV12-4, with TRBD2 as a possible D gene (5 bases). The germline V and J ends were trimmed by 7 bases and 5 bases, with 20 bases remaining between them. The length of the CDR3 is 16 residues. CDR3: CASKLLVGERTGELFF. CDR3 nucleotides: TGTGCCAGCAAACTCCTGGTGGGAGAGAGGACCGGGGAGCTGTTTTTT.

This chain links TRBV6-5 with TRBJ1-6, with D possibly TRBD1 on 6 matching bases. CDR3 length: 16 residues. V shed 0 bases and J shed 8 bases, with 14 bases lying between them. Germline CDR1 is MNHEY and CDR2 is SVGAGI. CDR3 protein: CASSYSWGRKDSPLHF. CDR3 in DNA: TGTGCCAGCAGTTACTCCTGGGGGCGAAAGGATTCACCCCTCCACTTT.

This clonotype was seen at least ten times. J is TRBJ2-1 and V is TRBV15; TRBD2 matches 11 bases. The CDR3 is made up of 15 amino acids. Germline-derived CDR1 and CDR2 are LNHNV and YYDKDF (reference sequence). Trimming at V came to 1 base and at J to 8 bases, leaving 4 bases not matched to a gene. CDR3 loop: CATSRALAGADEQFF. The CDR3 DNA reads as TGTGCCACCAGCAGAGCACTAGCGGGGGCAGATGAGCAGTTCTTC.

V and J are TRBV4-2 and TRBJ2-2, with D perhaps TRBD1 (6 bases). Germline V gene data show CDR1 as LGHNA and CDR2 as YNFKEQ. Between the trimmed V and J ends, which lost 10 bases and 6 bases, there was a span of 21 bases. This CDR3 has 15 residues. The CDR3 loop reads CATASWGRSSGELFF. CDR3 in DNA: TGTGCCACTGCTTCATGGGGGCGAAGTTCCGGGGAGCTGTTTTTT.

The V call is TRBV20-1, the J call TRBJ2-1, with 8 bases fitting TRBD2. The V and J ends lost 0 bases and 6 bases, in that order; junction bases with no gene match: 7. The germline CDR1 and CDR2 sequences are DFQATT and SNEGSKA (reference sequence). The CDR3 is 15 residues long. CDR3 in DNA: TGCAGTGCTAGAGATGGGACTAGAACCCCCAATGAGCAGTTCTTC. Translation: CSARDGTRTPNEQFF.

The V call is TRBV2, the J call TRBJ2-4; possibly TRBD1 for D (5 bases). Deletions cut 5 bases from V and 0 bases from J, with 11 bases between. The CDR3 totals 15 residues. Per the germline V gene, CDR1 is SNHLY and CDR2 is FYNNEI. The CDR3 is CASSTDSLAKNIQYF. Here the CDR3 DNA reads TGTGCCAGCAGTACCGACAGCTTAGCCAAAAACATTCAGTACTTC.

The genes are TRBV5-1 and TRBJ1-2; D is unresolved. The length of the CDR3 is 12 residues. V lost 0 bases, J lost 8 bases, and 8 bases lay in between. The V gene's germline CDR1 is SGHRS and CDR2 YFSETQ. The CDR3 here is CASSLEGSGYTF. CDR3 DNA sequence: TGCGCCAGCAGCTTGGAAGGGAGCGGCTACACCTTC.

This clonotype was found a few times. This rearrangement joins TRBV20-1 to TRBJ1-2; TRBD1 aligns across 7 bases. The V gene end was trimmed by 8 bases and the J gene end by 2 bases; junction bases not matched to a gene: 14. Germline assignment: CDR1 DFQATT and CDR2 SNEGSKA (reference sequence). The CDR3 is made up of 15 amino acids. The CDR3 loop reads CSPERWTGTNYGYTF. CDR3 in DNA: TGCAGTCCCGAAAGGTGGACAGGAACCAACTATGGCTACACCTTC.

The V and J genes are TRBV7-2 and TRBJ2-5; D is perhaps TRBD2 (5 bases). CDR1 SGHTA and CDR2 FQGNSA come from the germline V gene. CDR3 length equals 13 residues. Trimming removed 6 bases from V and 4 bases from J, with 12 bases in between. The CDR3 nucleotides are TGTGCCAGCAGTATCGGGGTCCGAGAGACCCAGTACTTC. It yields the protein CASSIGVRETQYF.

A single count supports this clonotype. The chain combines TRBV6-1 with TRBJ2-5, with D possibly being TRBD1 (5 bases). Trimming shortened V by 6 bases and J by 4 bases, and 15 bases separated the two germline ends. Per germline, CDR1 MNHNS and CDR2 SASEGT. The CDR3 covers 14 residues. This chain's CDR3 is CASSPSQGRETQYF. DNA for the CDR3: TGTGCCAGCAGCCCATCGCAGGGTAGAGAGACCCAGTACTTC.

V is TRBV7-9 and J is TRBJ2-3, with D perhaps matching TRBD1 (5 bases). The CDR3 contains 16 residues. CDR1 and CDR2 from the germline V gene are SEHNR and FQNEAQ (reference sequence). Trimming left V 5 bases short and J 4 bases short, with 19 bases between. The DNA of the CDR3 is TGTGCCAGCAGCCCCAGGGTGGGGTTGGTGCCAGATACGCAGTATTTT. Translation: CASSPRVGLVPDTQYF.

The J gene is TRBJ2-6, the V gene TRBV5-3, with 8 bases aligning to TRBD1. TRBV5-3 is marked as an open reading frame, function uncertain. The V and J ends lost 8 bases and 3 bases, in that order; junction bases with no gene match: 13. The CDR3 is 17 amino acids. The CDR3 sequence is CASSLAVQGDGANVLTF. CDR3 DNA sequence: TGTGCCAGCAGCCTGGCGGTACAGGGGGATGGGGCCAACGTCCTGACTTTC.

The rearrangement links TRBV7-3 to TRBJ2-3, with D possibly TRBD2 on 6 matching bases. This CDR3 region has 16 residues. Germline V lookup: CDR1 SGHTA, CDR2 FQGTGA. Trimming shortened V by 5 bases and J by 3 bases, and 18 bases separated the two germline ends. CDR3 DNA sequence: TGTGCCAGCAGCCTAGTACGGGCGGGGCGGACAGATACGCAGTATTTT. Protein: CASSLVRAGRTDTQYF.

This clonotype was picked up a small number of times. The chain employs TRBV6-2 or TRBV6-3 and TRBJ1-5; 9 bases map to TRBD1. After removal of 6 bases from V and 6 bases from J, the junction contained 9 bases not matched to a gene. CDR3 length: 15 amino acids. CDR1 MNHEY and CDR2 SVGEGT come from the germline V gene. CDR3 residues: CASRGTGSRGQPQHF. The CDR3, as DNA: TGTGCCAGCAGGGGGACAGGGAGTCGGGGTCAGCCCCAGCATTTT.

This clonotype was counted between two and nine times. The chain links TRBV7-3 to TRBJ2-1; 12 bases are a match to TRBD2. The germline V gene has CDR1 SGHTA and CDR2 FQGTGA. This CDR3 is 16 amino acids long. The J segment lost 4 bases and the V segment lost 5 bases, leaving 6 bases of the junction unmatched. CDR3 protein: CASSKASGGGYNEQFF. The CDR3, as DNA: TGTGCCAGCAGCAAGGCTAGCGGGGGGGGATACAATGAGCAGTTCTTC.

This sequence joins TRBV4-3 and TRBJ1-1; no clear D. The germline V gene has CDR1 LGHNA and CDR2 YSLEER. This CDR3 spans 13 amino acids. Trimming pared 0 bases from V and 7 bases from J, leaving 9 bases between. The CDR3 DNA is TGCGCCAGCAGCCAAGATTCGGCACGTGAAGCTTTCTTT. Translated, it gives CASSQDSAREAFF.

The rearrangement uses TRBV11-3 and TRBJ2-2, with no clear D. The CDR3 has 13 residues. The V and J ends lost 2 bases and 8 bases respectively, with 9 bases between them. Germline lookup yields CDR1 SGHNT and CDR2 YENEEA. CDR3: CASSLKQAGELFF. CDR3 DNA: TGTGCCAGCAGCTTAAAACAAGCGGGGGAGCTGTTTTTT.

This sequence joins TRBV18 and TRBJ2-7; a weak D match, TRBD1 (6 bases). This CDR3 has 13 residues. V was pared by 2 bases and J by 5 bases, with 10 bases between. Germline lookup yields CDR1 KGHSH and CDR2 LQKENI. The CDR3 region is CASSPSKGDEQYF. CDR3 DNA sequence: TGTGCCAGCTCACCATCTAAGGGGGACGAGCAGTACTTC. The whole variable domain, filled in from reference TRBV18 and TRBJ2-7, reads NAGVMQNPRHLVRRRGQEARLRCSPMKGHSHVYWYRQLPEEGLKFMVYLQKENIIDESGMPKERFSAEFPKEGPSILRIQQVVRGDSAAYFCASSPSKGDEQYFGPGTRLTVT.